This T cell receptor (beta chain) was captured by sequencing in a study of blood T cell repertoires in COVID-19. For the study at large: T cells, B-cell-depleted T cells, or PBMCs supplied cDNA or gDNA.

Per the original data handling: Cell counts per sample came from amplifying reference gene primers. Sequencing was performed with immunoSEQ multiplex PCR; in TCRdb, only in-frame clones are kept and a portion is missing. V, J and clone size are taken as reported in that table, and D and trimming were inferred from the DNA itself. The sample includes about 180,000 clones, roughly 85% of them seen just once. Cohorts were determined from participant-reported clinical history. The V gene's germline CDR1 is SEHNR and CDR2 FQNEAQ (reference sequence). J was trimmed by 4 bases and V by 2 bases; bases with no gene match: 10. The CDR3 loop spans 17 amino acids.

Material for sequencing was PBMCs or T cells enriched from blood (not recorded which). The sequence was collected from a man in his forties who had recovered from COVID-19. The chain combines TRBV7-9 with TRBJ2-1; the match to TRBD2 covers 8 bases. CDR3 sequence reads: CASSLSDSSGIYNEQFF. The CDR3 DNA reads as TGTGCCAGCAGCTTAAGCGATAGTAGCGGGATATACAATGAGCAGTTCTTC.